Following are 14 T cell receptor beta chains from one sample sequenced in a study of post-analysis software for immune sequencing data. What these receptors recognize is not known. Unique molecular identifiers were carried by the TCR beta cDNA libraries. TCRdb reprocessed the PCR reads via MiXCR and lists one record per CDR3 protein. The sample records hundreds of thousands of distinct CDR3 sequences, over 35% being singletons. Whole-study results and caveats: Included in a set of roughly 5 TRBV segments more frequent in patients than controls were TRBV5-6, TRBV5-1 and TRBV20-1.

The sample was blood. The receptors stem from a girl between 10 and 17 years old with multiple sclerosis.

This clonotype was seen a handful of times. V and J are TRBV29-1 and TRBJ2-5, with D uncertain. Germline CDR1 reads SQVTM; CDR2 reads ANQGSEA. This CDR3 is built from 11 residues. Trimming removed 0 bases from V and 4 bases from J, with 3 bases in between. CDR3 DNA sequence: TGCAGCGTTGAAGATCGAGAGACCCAGTACTTC. Amino acid sequence: CSVEDRETQYF.

As concerns this clonotype: The junction shows a germline mismatch at one end, possibly a read error. V and J are TRBV6-4 and TRBJ2-1; D is unclear. This CDR3 is built from 14 residues. Germline CDR1 MRHNA, CDR2 SNTAGT. The CDR3 DNA reads as TGTGCCAGCAGAACGGCCAGCTCCTACAGTGAGCAGTTCTTC. It codes for CASRTASSYSEQFF.

This clonotype turned up a few times. CDR3: CSAAPTTGRSGGETQYF. The DNA of the CDR3 is TGCAGTGCCGCACCCACCACAGGGAGATCGGGTGGAGAGACCCAGTACTTC. The chain couples TRBV20-1 to TRBJ2-5; TRBD1 might be the D (6 bases). CDR3 length: 17 amino acids. Trimming removed 6 bases from V and 4 bases from J, with 27 bases in between. CDR1 DFQATT and CDR2 SNEGSKA come from the germline V gene (reference sequence).

The rearrangement links TRBV18 to TRBJ1-2; D might be TRBD1 (6 bases). Germline V gene lookup returns CDR1 KGHSH and CDR2 LQKENI. The CDR3 extends over 13 amino acids. V lost 4 bases and J 8 bases, leaving 14 bases between the germline ends. The CDR3 DNA is TGTGCCAGCTCACTAAAAGCAGGGGCGGGCTACACCTTC. Protein: CASSLKAGAGYTF.

The J gene is TRBJ2-4, the V gene TRBV27; the D is unclear. The CDR3 runs 13 residues. Germline CDR1 is MNHEY and CDR2 is SMNVEV (reference sequence). Deletions cut 0 bases from V and 7 bases from J, with 7 bases between. For the CDR3, the DNA is TGTGCCAGCAGTTTATCCACCGGGAACATTCAGTACTTC. Translated, it gives CASSLSTGNIQYF.

This sequence joins TRBV28 and TRBJ2-7; D is unresolved. CDR1 and CDR2 from the germline V gene are MDHEN and SYDVKM. The V end lost 10 bases, the J end lost 3 bases, and 25 bases lay between the germline ends. This CDR3 comprises 16 residues. CDR3 residues: CANRRAAWGGVYEQYF. CDR3 DNA: TGTGCCAACAGACGGGCGGCTTGGGGTGGGGTCTACGAGCAGTACTTC.

This clonotype came up a few times. The chain joins TRBV29-1 to TRBJ2-3; D remains ambiguous. V dropped 6 bases and J dropped 4 bases, with 11 bases sitting between them. The germline V gene has CDR1 SQVTM and CDR2 ANQGSEA. The CDR3 consists of 12 residues. The CDR3 coding sequence is TGCAGCGTGATGGACCCCTCAGATACGCAGTATTTT. Protein product: CSVMDPSDTQYF.

The chain combines TRBV24-1 with TRBJ2-3; a possible D gene is TRBD2 (5 bases). Germline V gene lookup returns CDR1 KGHDR and CDR2 SFDVKD. The CDR3 is 17 residues long. The V and J ends lost 4 bases and 4 bases respectively, with 20 bases between them. This CDR3 is CATSDRIATEVADTQYF. In nucleotides, the CDR3 is TGTGCCACCAGTGACCGAATAGCTACGGAGGTGGCAGATACGCAGTATTTT.

The gene calls are TRBV6-2 or TRBV6-3 and TRBJ2-2, with unresolved D. The germline gives CDR1 MNHEY, CDR2 SVGEGT. The CDR3 spans 13 residues. V lost 6 bases to trimming and J lost 8 bases, with 13 bases between them. The DNA of the CDR3 is TGTGCCAGCAGATCCTCGGGCGCTGGGGAGCTGTTTTTT. It codes for CASRSSGAGELFF.

For this clonotype: A read error may produce the germline difference seen at one junction end. The J gene is TRBJ1-5, the V gene TRBV7-9; no firm D call. Per the germline V gene, CDR1 is SEHNR and CDR2 is FQNEAQ (reference sequence). The CDR3 is 12 amino acids. The CDR3 region is CAGSFTDQPQHF. CDR3 coding DNA: TGTGCCGGCAGCTTTACGGATCAGCCCCAGCATTTT. Full variable domain (remainder filled in from reference TRBV7-9 and TRBJ1-5): DTGVSQNPRHKITKRGQNVTFRCDPISEHNRLYWYRQTLGQGPEFLTYFQNEAQLEKSRLLSDRFSAERPKGSFSTLEIQRTEQGDSAMYLCAGSFTDQPQHFGDGTRLSIL.

The gene calls are TRBV6-2 or TRBV6-3 and TRBJ1-1; 7 positions agree with TRBD1. The germline V gene encodes CDR1 MNHEY and CDR2 SVGEGT. The CDR3 totals 13 residues. With V trimmed by 10 bases and J by 14 bases, 19 bases remained unmatched. The DNA of the CDR3 is TGTGCCACAGCCGGGACAGTGTACAATGAGCAGTTCTTT. Encoded protein: CATAGTVYNEQFF.

The J gene is TRBJ2-1, the V gene TRBV4-1; 7 bases are shared with TRBD2. Germline assignment: CDR1 MGHRA and CDR2 YSYEKL. The ends lost 1 base at V and 8 bases at J; junction bases unmatched: 11. The CDR3 runs 16 residues. CDR3 loop: CASSQGGTSESDEQFF. CDR3 sequence (DNA): TGCGCCAGCAGCCAAGGCGGCACTAGCGAGAGCGATGAGCAGTTCTTC.

The genes are TRBV20-1 and TRBJ1-1; D may be TRBD1 (5 bases). The CDR3 runs to 15 residues. The germline CDR1 and CDR2 sequences are DFQATT and SNEGSKA (reference sequence). Trimming left V 5 bases short and J 1 base short, with 17 bases between. The CDR3 loop is CSAGQPSGSNTEAFF. Here the CDR3 DNA reads TGCAGTGCTGGTCAACCCTCAGGGTCGAACACTGAAGCTTTCTTT.

This chain joins TRBV6-5 and TRBJ2-3; TRBD2 aligns across 8 bases. The CDR3 is 16 amino acids. Unmatched junction bases numbered 7, after V lost 4 bases and J lost 1 base. CDR1 is MNHEY and CDR2 is SVGAGI in the germline V gene. CDR3 nucleotide sequence: TGTGCCAGCAGTTCTACGGGGGGGGTAGGCACAGATACGCAGTATTTT. Translation: CASSSTGGVGTDTQYF.